These T cell receptor beta chains were read from a single sample in a study of human T cells and chemical hapten exposure. TCRdb re-derived calls from the RACE reads in MiXCR, one entry per CDR3 protein. Of 150,000 to 200,000 distinct CDR3 sequences in the sample, around 30% were seen once. Material: whole blood, obtained in connection with sensitization to the hapten diphenylcyclopropenone (DPC). These receptors came from a woman aged 25 to 39 with alopecia areata. Some clones in this sample may be carry-over from other donors' samples. Each CDR3 is given with its conserved first and last residue. Fields, in order: J gene, D gene, V gene, CDR3 protein. A D gene is named only where the DNA matches it firmly.

j_call: TRBJ2-3; d_call: TRBD2; v_call: TRBV4-3; cdr3_aa: CASSQEGLETDTQYF
j_call: TRBJ1-1; d_call: TRBD1; v_call: TRBV10-3; cdr3_aa: CAISAGTGTRNTEAFF
j_call: TRBJ2-5; d_call: -; v_call: TRBV6-2/TRBV6-3; cdr3_aa: CASSWQEVETQYF
j_call: TRBJ1-4; d_call: -; v_call: TRBV6-5; cdr3_aa: CASSSGTATNEKLFF
j_call: TRBJ1-1; d_call: TRBD1; v_call: TRBV20-1; cdr3_aa: CSARDRNRGMNTEAFF
j_call: TRBJ1-2; d_call: -; v_call: TRBV29-1; cdr3_aa: CSVEAVNYGYTF
j_call: TRBJ2-7; d_call: -; v_call: TRBV7-2; cdr3_aa: CASSVDRFYEQYF
j_call: TRBJ1-2; d_call: TRBD1; v_call: TRBV29-1; cdr3_aa: CSGGGQSYGYTF
j_call: TRBJ1-1; d_call: -; v_call: TRBV7-8; cdr3_aa: CASSLVQGLMNTEAFF
j_call: TRBJ2-3; d_call: TRBD2; v_call: TRBV29-1; cdr3_aa: CSVERLAGGSDTQYF
j_call: TRBJ1-6; d_call: -; v_call: TRBV28; cdr3_aa: CASSFPRVPRPLHF
j_call: TRBJ2-2; d_call: TRBD2; v_call: TRBV5-1; cdr3_aa: CASSPTAGEPPGELFF
j_call: TRBJ2-1; d_call: -; v_call: TRBV14; cdr3_aa: CASSQARTAYNEQFF
j_call: TRBJ2-3; d_call: TRBD1; v_call: TRBV10-3; cdr3_aa: CATEIDRGTDTQYF
j_call: TRBJ1-5; d_call: -; v_call: TRBV7-9; cdr3_aa: CASSPAGNSNQPQHF
j_call: TRBJ2-1; d_call: TRBD2; v_call: TRBV20-1; cdr3_aa: CSAQLAGGHVDEQFF
j_call: TRBJ1-2; d_call: -; v_call: TRBV6-1; cdr3_aa: CASSEQDAVDGYTF
j_call: TRBJ1-2; d_call: -; v_call: TRBV3-2; cdr3_aa: CNHGGYTF
j_call: TRBJ2-3; d_call: TRBD2; v_call: TRBV4-2; cdr3_aa: CAGSQAPRGGRLSTDTQYF
j_call: TRBJ2-7; d_call: -; v_call: TRBV6-5; cdr3_aa: CASIDSSYEQYF
j_call: TRBJ2-1; d_call: -; v_call: TRBV2; cdr3_aa: CASSEGGGRIIYNEQFF
j_call: TRBJ1-5; d_call: TRBD1; v_call: TRBV20-1; cdr3_aa: CSAFRDRANQPQHF
j_call: TRBJ1-1; d_call: -; v_call: TRBV20-1; cdr3_aa: CSATKAGENTEAFF
j_call: TRBJ2-7; d_call: TRBD1; v_call: TRBV28; cdr3_aa: CASSLPGQGYEQYF
j_call: TRBJ2-5; d_call: TRBD1; v_call: TRBV6-5; cdr3_aa: CASSSTGVGYAETQYF
j_call: TRBJ1-5; d_call: TRBD1; v_call: TRBV11-2; cdr3_aa: CASSLGQGWGEPQHF
j_call: TRBJ2-5; d_call: TRBD1; v_call: TRBV5-1; cdr3_aa: CASSPGTGGEETQYF
j_call: TRBJ2-3; d_call: -; v_call: TRBV29-1; cdr3_aa: CSVEGDTQYF
j_call: TRBJ2-6; d_call: -; v_call: TRBV10-3; cdr3_aa: CAISEGPGANVLTF
j_call: TRBJ2-1; d_call: TRBD2; v_call: TRBV3-1; cdr3_aa: CASSPTGLAGAGQFF
j_call: TRBJ1-4; d_call: -; v_call: TRBV20-1; cdr3_aa: CSALDPEGGEKLFF
j_call: TRBJ2-3; d_call: TRBD2; v_call: TRBV7-9; cdr3_aa: CASSSTTGGATQYF
j_call: TRBJ2-3; d_call: TRBD1; v_call: TRBV7-3; cdr3_aa: CASSTSQGKADTQYF
j_call: TRBJ2-7; d_call: TRBD2; v_call: TRBV28; cdr3_aa: CASSLAAGEQYF
j_call: TRBJ1-2; d_call: TRBD1; v_call: TRBV7-2; cdr3_aa: CASSEQGEEAGYTF
j_call: TRBJ2-2; d_call: TRBD2; v_call: TRBV7-2; cdr3_aa: CASSASGVGELFF
j_call: TRBJ1-4; d_call: TRBD1; v_call: TRBV28; cdr3_aa: CASGTGYREKLFF
j_call: TRBJ2-4; d_call: TRBD1; v_call: TRBV28; cdr3_aa: CASSLDRSAKNIQYF
j_call: TRBJ2-7; d_call: -; v_call: TRBV4-2; cdr3_aa: CASSRDVSYEQYF
j_call: TRBJ2-3; d_call: -; v_call: TRBV28; cdr3_aa: CASSQQGEKDTQYF
j_call: TRBJ2-7; d_call: -; v_call: TRBV29-1; cdr3_aa: CSVCIGSLEQYF